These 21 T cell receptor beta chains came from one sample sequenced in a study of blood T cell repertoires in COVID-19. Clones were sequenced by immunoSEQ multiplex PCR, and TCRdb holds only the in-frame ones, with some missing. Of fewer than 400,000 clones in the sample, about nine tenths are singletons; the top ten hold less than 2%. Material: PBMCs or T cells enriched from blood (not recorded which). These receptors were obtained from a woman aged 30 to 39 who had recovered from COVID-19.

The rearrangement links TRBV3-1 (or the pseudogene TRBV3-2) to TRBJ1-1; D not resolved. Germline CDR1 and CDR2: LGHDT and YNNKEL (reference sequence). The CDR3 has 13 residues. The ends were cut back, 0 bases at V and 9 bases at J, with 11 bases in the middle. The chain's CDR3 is CASSQDLGSQAFF. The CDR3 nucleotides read TGTGCCAGCAGCCAAGATCTAGGTAGCCAAGCTTTCTTT.

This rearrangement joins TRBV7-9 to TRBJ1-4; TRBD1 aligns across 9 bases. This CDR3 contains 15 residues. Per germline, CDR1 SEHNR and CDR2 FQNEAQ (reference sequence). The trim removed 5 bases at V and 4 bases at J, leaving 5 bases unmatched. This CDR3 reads CASSEPGQGNEKLFF. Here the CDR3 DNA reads TGTGCCAGCAGCGAACCGGGACAGGGTAATGAAAAACTGTTTTTT.

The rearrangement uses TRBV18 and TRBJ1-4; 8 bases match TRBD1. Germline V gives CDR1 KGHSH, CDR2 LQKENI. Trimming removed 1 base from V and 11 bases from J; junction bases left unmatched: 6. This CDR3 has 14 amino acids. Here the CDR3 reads CASSPRGQEEKLFF. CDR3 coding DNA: TGTGCCAGCTCACCACGGGGACAGGAGGAGAAACTGTTTTTT.

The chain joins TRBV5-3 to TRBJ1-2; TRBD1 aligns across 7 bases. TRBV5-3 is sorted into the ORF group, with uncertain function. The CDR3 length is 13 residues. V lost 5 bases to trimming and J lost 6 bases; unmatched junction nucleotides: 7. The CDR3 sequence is CARSPQGGDGYTF. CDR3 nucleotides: TGTGCCAGAAGTCCCCAGGGGGGTGATGGCTACACCTTC.

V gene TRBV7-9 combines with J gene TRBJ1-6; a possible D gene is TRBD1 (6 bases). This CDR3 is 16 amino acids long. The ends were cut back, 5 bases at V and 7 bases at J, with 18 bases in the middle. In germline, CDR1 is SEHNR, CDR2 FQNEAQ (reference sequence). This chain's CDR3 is CASSPLQGGGNSPLHF. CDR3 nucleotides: TGTGCCAGCAGCCCCCTACAGGGTGGTGGAAATTCACCCCTCCACTTT.

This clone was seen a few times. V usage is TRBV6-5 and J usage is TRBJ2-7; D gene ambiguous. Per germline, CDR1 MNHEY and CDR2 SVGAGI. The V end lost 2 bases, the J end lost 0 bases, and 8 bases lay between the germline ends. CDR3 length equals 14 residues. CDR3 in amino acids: CASSYDSSSYEQYF. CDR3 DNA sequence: TGTGCCAGCAGTTACGACTCCAGCTCCTACGAGCAGTACTTC.

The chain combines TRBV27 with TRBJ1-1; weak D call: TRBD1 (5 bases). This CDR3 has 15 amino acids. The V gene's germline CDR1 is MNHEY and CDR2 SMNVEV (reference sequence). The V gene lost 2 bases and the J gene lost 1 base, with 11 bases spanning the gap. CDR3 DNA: TGTGCCAGCAGTTTACGGGGGACTGGGAACACTGAAGCTTTCTTT. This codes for CASSLRGTGNTEAFF.

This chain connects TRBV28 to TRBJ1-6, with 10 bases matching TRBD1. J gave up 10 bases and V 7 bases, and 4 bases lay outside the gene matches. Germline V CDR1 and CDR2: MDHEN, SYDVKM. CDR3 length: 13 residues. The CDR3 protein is CASKGQGQSPLHF. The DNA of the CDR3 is TGTGCCAGCAAGGGACAGGGGCAATCACCCCTCCACTTT.

CDR3 DNA: TGTGCCAGCGAACCGGACAGGGGTTACACTGAAGCTTTCTTT. It yields the protein CASEPDRGYTEAFF. The chain carries TRBV28 and TRBJ1-1, with 9 bases fitting TRBD1. The CDR3 runs 14 residues. Germline loops: CDR1 MDHEN, CDR2 SYDVKM. Losses at the gene ends were 8 bases for V and 3 bases for J; bases not matched to a gene: 7.

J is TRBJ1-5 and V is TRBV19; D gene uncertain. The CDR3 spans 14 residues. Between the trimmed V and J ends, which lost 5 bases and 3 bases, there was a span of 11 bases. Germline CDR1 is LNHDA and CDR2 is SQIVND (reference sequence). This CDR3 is CASSFGVNNQPQHF. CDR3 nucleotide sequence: TGTGCCAGTAGTTTCGGGGTGAACAATCAGCCCCAGCATTTT.

The CDR3 loop reads CASSPRGAGGLYEQYF. The DNA for the CDR3 is TGTGCCAGCAGCCCTAGAGGGGCAGGGGGATTGTACGAGCAGTACTTC. V is TRBV5-4 and J is TRBJ2-7; 7 bases match TRBD1. The CDR3 runs to 16 residues. Germline values: CDR1 SGHNT, CDR2 YYREEE (reference sequence). The junction had 14 bases not matched to a gene; V was cut back by 4 bases and J by 4 bases.

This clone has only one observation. DNA for the CDR3: TGTGCCACCAGCAGATCAGACACCCATGGCTACACCTTC. It yields the protein CATSRSDTHGYTF. The genes are TRBV15 and TRBJ1-2; no clear D gene. The germline V gene encodes CDR1 LNHNV and CDR2 YYDKDF (reference sequence). The CDR3 contains 13 residues. The V end was cut by 2 bases, the J end by 6 bases, with 10 bases between.

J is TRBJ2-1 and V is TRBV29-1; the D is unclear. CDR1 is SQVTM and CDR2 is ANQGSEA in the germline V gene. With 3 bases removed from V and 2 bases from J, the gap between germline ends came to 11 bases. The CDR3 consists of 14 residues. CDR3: CSVDGRTTYNEQFF. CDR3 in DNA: TGCAGCGTTGATGGCCGAACTACCTACAATGAGCAGTTCTTC.

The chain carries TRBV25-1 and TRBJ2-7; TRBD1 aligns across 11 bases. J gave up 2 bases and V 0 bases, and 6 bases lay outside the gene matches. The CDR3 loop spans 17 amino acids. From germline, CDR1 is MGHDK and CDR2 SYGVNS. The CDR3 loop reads CASSEYFGGQGAYEQYF. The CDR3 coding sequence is TGTGCCAGCAGTGAATATTTTGGGGGACAGGGGGCCTACGAGCAGTACTTC.

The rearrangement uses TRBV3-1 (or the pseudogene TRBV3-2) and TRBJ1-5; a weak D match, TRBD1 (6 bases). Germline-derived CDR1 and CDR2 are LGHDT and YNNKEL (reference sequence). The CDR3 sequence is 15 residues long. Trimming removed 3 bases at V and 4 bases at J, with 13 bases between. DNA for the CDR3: TGTGCCAGCAGCCAGGGGGCATCGGCTAATCAGCCCCAGCATTTT. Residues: CASSQGASANQPQHF.

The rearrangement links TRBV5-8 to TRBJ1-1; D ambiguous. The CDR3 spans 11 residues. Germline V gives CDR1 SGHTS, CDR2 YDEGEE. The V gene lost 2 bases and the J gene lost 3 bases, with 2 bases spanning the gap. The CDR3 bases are TGTGCCAGCAGCTTCTACACTGAAGCTTTCTTT. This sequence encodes CASSFYTEAFF.

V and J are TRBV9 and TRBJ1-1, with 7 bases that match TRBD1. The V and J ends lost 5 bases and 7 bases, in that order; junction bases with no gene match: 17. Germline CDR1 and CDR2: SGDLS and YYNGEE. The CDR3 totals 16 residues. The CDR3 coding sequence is TGTGCCAGCAGTGTAACAAGGGACAGCCGATCCGTTGAAGCTTTCTTT. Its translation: CASSVTRDSRSVEAFF.

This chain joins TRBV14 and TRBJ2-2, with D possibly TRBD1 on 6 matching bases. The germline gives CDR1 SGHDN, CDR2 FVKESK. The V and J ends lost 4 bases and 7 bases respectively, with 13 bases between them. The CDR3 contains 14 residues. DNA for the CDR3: TGTGCCAGCAGCCCAGGGGCGGGTCTCGGGGAGCTGTTTTTT. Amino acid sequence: CASSPGAGLGELFF.

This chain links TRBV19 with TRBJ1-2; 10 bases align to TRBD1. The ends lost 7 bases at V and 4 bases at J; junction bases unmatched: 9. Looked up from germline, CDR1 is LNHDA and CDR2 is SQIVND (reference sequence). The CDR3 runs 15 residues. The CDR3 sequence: CASTLRTGGSYGYTF. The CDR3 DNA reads TGTGCCAGTACCCTCAGGACAGGGGGAAGCTATGGCTACACCTTC.

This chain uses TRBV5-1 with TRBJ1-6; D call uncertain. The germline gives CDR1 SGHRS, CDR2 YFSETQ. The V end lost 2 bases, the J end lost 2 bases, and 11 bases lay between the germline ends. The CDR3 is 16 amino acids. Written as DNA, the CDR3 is TGCGCCAGCAGCTTCCTCAGCGGGGCCTATAATTCACCCCTCCACTTT. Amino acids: CASSFLSGAYNSPLHF.

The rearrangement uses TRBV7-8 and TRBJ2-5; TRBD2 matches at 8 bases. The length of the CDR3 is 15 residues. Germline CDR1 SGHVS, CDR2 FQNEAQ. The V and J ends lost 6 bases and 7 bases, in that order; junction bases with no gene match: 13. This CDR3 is CASRGGPAGDVTQYF. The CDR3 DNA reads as TGTGCCAGCAGGGGGGGTCCAGCGGGGGATGTGACCCAGTACTTC.